This T cell receptor (beta chain) was recorded in a study of T cells in Graves' hyperthyroidism and ophthalmopathy. It was RNA transcripts that yielded the amplified TCR beta CDR3 regions. The TCR CDR3 was amplified in a first-round RT-PCR using the HTBI primer set. TCRdb fed the multiplex PCR reads into MiXCR, producing one record per CDR3 protein. Among some 400,000 distinct CDR3 sequences, 13% were seen once, and the ten largest hold less than 25%. The sample holds many counts of this clonotype. Germline V gene data show CDR1 as SNHLY and CDR2 as FYNNEI. V lost 4 bases and J 0 bases, leaving 4 bases between the germline ends. This CDR3 region has 13 residues. Hyperthyroidism patients were newly diagnosed, had disease duration under 2 months, and were aged 18 to 65 years. PBMCs were derived from roughly 9.6 ml fresh peripheral blood.

This receptor was obtained from a man younger than 40 with Graves' hyperthyroidism that later progressed to Graves' ophthalmopathy. Sequencing input: blood. The J gene is TRBJ1-5, the V gene TRBV2, with D unclear. The DNA of the CDR3 is TGTGCCAGCAGTGTGCGTAGCAATCAGCCCCAGCATTTT. Amino acids: CASSVRSNQPQHF.